The clone carrying this TCR beta chain has a handful of counts. What it binds is not known. The length of the CDR3 is 15 residues. V was clipped by 4 bases and J by 6 bases, with 17 bases between them. Germline V gene sequence: CDR1 SGHTA, CDR2 FQGNSA. The beta constant-region primer was an equimolar mix of two oligonucleotides covering TRBC1 and TRBC2. TCRdb re-analysed the UMI-ligation and nested PCR reads in MiXCR, keeping a single row per CDR3 protein. Seen here are about 85,000 distinct CDR3 sequences, about an eighth observed once, and the top ten hold approximately 0.93%. After the first PCR, alpha and beta chain libraries were processed separately. The data derive from a study of naive and memory T cell subsets. Study results and caveats: Over 85% of naive TCR sequences appeared only once, unlike memory subsets. There was no ground truth to check naive and memory subset results.

J is TRBJ2-3 and V is TRBV7-2, with D perhaps TRBD1 or TRBD2 (5 bases each). Sequenced: central memory CD4+ T cells from blood. This TCR was recovered from a human donor in good health. The CDR3 bases are TGTGCCAGCAGCTATCGTGGCGTCGGGGCCGATACGCAGTATTTT. Translating gives CASSYRGVGADTQYF.